One TCR beta chain is described in this entry. Antigen: not known. This entry belongs to a study of CD8 T cells in Susac syndrome. RNA totalling about 0.45 to 1 ug underwent reverse transcription with random hexamers. TCRdb re-called the immunoSEQ multiplex PCR reads through MiXCR, storing one row per CDR3 protein. The data show approximately 120,000 distinct CDR3 sequences, roughly 89% seen once. General study results and limits: As the study acknowledged, the number of individuals in its TCR sequencing and HLA analysis was relatively small.

The clonotype comes from a human donor with multiple sclerosis. Specimen: CD8+ T cells from PBMCs.

CDR3 residues: CASSLNPGVTEAFF. The CDR3 region has the DNA TGTGCCAGCAGCTTAAACCCGGGAGTTACTGAAGCTTTCTTT. The chain couples TRBV11-2 to TRBJ1-1; D gene ambiguous. Trimming took 2 bases from V and 5 from J, leaving 12 bases between them. The V gene's germline CDR1 is SGHAT and CDR2 FQNNGV. This CDR3 is built from 14 residues. The whole variable domain, filled in from reference TRBV11-2 and TRBJ1-1, reads EAGVAQSPRYKIIEKRQSVAFWCNPISGHATLYWYQQILGQGPKLLIQFQNNGVVDDSQLPKDRFSAERLKGVDSTLKIQPAKLEDSAVYLCASSLNPGVTEAFFGQGTRLTVV.